This T cell receptor (beta chain) was obtained from a study of cytomegalovirus exposure and HLA in healthy donors. General observations from the study: TCR association rates varied by HLA locus in a later analysis, with DRB1 highest and HLA-C lowest. One cluster of highly shared sequence variants probably arose as a sequencing artifact.

With regard to this clone: Its antigen is as yet unknown.

Use of 60 Vbeta and 13 Jbeta primers characterized the PCR. In the authors' workflow: Per a later analysis, the number of unique TCR beta chains was roughly 83 million, of which 9 million to 14 million were shared. Profiling relied on immunoSEQ multiplex PCR, and the TCRdb table lists in-frame clones only, not all of them. Clone size and the V and J calls come from that table; the DNA yielded D and trimming. The repertoire holds about 190,000 clones, with 85% to 90% as singletons. The CDR3 covers 15 residues. Germline V CDR1 and CDR2: SGHTA, FQGNSA. V dropped 5 bases and J dropped 4; count of bases not matched to a gene: 6.

The source material was PBMCs. The sequence was obtained from a man under 40 in good health and CMV-seronegative. This chain connects TRBV7-2 to TRBJ2-5, with 11 bases identical to TRBD2. The DNA for the CDR3 is TGTGCCAGCAGCATCCCTAGCGGGAGGTTAGAGACCCAGTACTTC. It specifies CASSIPSGRLETQYF.